These 2 T cell receptor beta chains were sequenced from one sample in a study of naive and memory T cell subsets. Both TRBC1 and TRBC2 were covered by a beta constant-region primer of two equimolar oligonucleotides. Ligated cDNA was amplified by four rounds of PCR with nested alpha and beta constant-region primers and SP2. MiXCR, run by TCRdb on the UMI-ligation and nested PCR reads, gives a single entry per CDR3 protein. Of roughly 130,000 distinct CDR3 sequences detected, roughly 32% appear once; the ten largest clones hold 0.9%. The sequencing sample was made of central memory CD4+ T cells from blood. Every receptor here comes from a human donor in good health.

This chain uses TRBV19 with TRBJ2-3, with 9 bases matching TRBD2. The CDR3 consists of 15 residues. Germline V gene sequence: CDR1 LNHDA, CDR2 SQIVND (reference sequence). V dropped 3 bases and J dropped 7; count of bases not matched to a gene: 8. In DNA form, the CDR3 reads TGTGCCAGTAGTATTGGTAGCGGGAGCTCGAATACGCAGTATTTT. It translates to CASSIGSGSSNTQYF.

The chain carries TRBV24-1 and TRBJ2-1, with D perhaps TRBD1 or TRBD2 (6 bases each). Germline CDR1 and CDR2: KGHDR and SFDVKD. The CDR3 has 15 residues. With 3 bases removed from V and 11 bases from J, the gap between germline ends came to 19 bases. CDR3 bases: TGTGCCACCAGTGATCCACAGGGTCCGGGGGAGAAGCAGTTCTTC. Translated, it gives CATSDPQGPGEKQFF.